This is a list of T cell receptor beta chains from one sample in a study of beta chain features in type 1 diabetes. Sequencing was performed with immunoSEQ multiplex PCR; in TCRdb, only in-frame clones are kept and a portion is missing. The table lists over 500,000 clones, around 16% of them singletons. The sequencing input was naive CD4+ T cells from blood. All receptors come from a man aged 18 to 29 in good health. The conserved cysteine and the conserved F or W are not part of the CDR3 here.

cdr3_aa | j_call | v_call
ASTPGQASAKLF | TRBJ1-4 | TRBV19
ASSSGTASGNTIY | TRBJ1-3 | TRBV28
ASSVEEKGRDEQF | TRBJ2-1 | TRBV9
ASSLRTSGGAGTQY | TRBJ2-5 | TRBV7-8
ASSSGTGPNQPQH | TRBJ1-5 | TRBV5-1
ASSLTDRDQEPVNTEAF | TRBJ1-1 | TRBV21-1
ASSLDHYEQY | TRBJ2-7 | TRBV5-1
ASREQGATNYGYT | TRBJ1-2 | TRBV2
ASSPPRTGEVAQY | TRBJ2-7 | TRBV18
ASSLRELKDRKETQY | TRBJ2-5 | TRBV4-2
AISELGAPDNSPLH | TRBJ1-6 | TRBV10-3